The sequence of this TCR beta chain was determined in a study of blood T cell repertoires in COVID-19. Study-wide background: Some COVID-19 samples were acute and others convalescent; all came from the United States, Italy and Spain. PBMCs, B-cell-depleted T cells, or T cells were the source of the cDNA or gDNA that made up the material.

The germline CDR1 and CDR2 sequences are SNHLY and FYNNEI. This CDR3 comprises 16 residues. V was trimmed by 2 bases and J by 3 bases, leaving 13 bases between them. In the authors' methods: Estimation of nucleated cell counts was performed using reference gene primer amplification. The repertoire was sequenced with immunoSEQ multiplex PCR; TCRdb's copy has only in-frame clones and lacks some. That table is the source of V, J and clone size, and D and trimming were worked out from the DNA. This sample carries about 97,000 clones, approximately 87% of them seen once, and the ten largest clones take approximately 15%.

The TCR originated in a human donor in a cohort sampled during active COVID-19. Sample: peripheral blood. This rearrangement joins TRBV2 to TRBJ1-4, with D possibly matching TRBD1 (6 bases). CDR3 region: CASSELGARANEKLFF. In DNA, the CDR3 is TGTGCCAGCAGTGAATTGGGGGCGCGGGCTAATGAAAAACTGTTTTTT.